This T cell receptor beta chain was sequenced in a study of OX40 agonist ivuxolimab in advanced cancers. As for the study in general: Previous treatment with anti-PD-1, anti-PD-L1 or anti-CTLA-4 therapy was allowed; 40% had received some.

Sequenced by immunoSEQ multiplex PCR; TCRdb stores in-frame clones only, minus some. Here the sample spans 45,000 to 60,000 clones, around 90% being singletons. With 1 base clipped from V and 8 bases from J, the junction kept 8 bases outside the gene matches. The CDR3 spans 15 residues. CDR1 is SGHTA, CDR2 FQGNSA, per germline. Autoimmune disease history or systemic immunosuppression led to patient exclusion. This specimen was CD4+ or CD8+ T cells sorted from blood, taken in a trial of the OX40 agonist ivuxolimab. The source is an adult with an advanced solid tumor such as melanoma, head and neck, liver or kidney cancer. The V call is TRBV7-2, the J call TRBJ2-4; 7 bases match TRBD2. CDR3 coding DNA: TGTGCCAGCAGCTTAGGAGGGGCGGGAGAGGACATTCAGTACTTC. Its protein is CASSLGGAGEDIQYF.